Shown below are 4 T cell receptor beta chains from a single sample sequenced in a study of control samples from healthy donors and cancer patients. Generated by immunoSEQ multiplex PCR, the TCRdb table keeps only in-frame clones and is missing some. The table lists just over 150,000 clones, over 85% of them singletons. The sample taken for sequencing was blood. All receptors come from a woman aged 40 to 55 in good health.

DNA for the CDR3: TGCAGCGTCCCAGGACAGGGGGTAAATGGCTACACCTTC. It translates to CSVPGQGVNGYTF. The chain couples TRBV29-1 to TRBJ1-2, with 10 bases matching TRBD1. The V and J ends lost 6 bases and 6 bases, in that order; junction bases with no gene match: 7. From germline, CDR1 is SQVTM and CDR2 ANQGSEA. The CDR3 totals 13 residues.

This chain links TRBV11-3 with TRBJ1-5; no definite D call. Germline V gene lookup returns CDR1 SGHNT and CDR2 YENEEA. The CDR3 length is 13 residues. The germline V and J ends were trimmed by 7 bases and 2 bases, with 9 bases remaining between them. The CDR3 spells CASNPSCNQPQHF. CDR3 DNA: TGTGCCAGCAATCCGTCCTGCAATCAGCCCCAGCATTTT.

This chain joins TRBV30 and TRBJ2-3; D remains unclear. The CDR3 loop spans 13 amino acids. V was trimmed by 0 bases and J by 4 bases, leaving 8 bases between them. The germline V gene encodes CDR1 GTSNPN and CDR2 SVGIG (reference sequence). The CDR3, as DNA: TGTGCCTGGAGTGTAAGGGTGGCAGATACGCAGTATTTT. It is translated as CAWSVRVADTQYF. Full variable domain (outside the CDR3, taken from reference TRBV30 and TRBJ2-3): SQTIHQWPATLVQPVGSPLSLECTVEGTSNPNLYWYRQAAGRGLQLLFYSVGIGQISSEVPQNLSASRPQDRQFILSSKKLLLSDSGFYLCAWSVRVADTQYFGPGTRLTVL.

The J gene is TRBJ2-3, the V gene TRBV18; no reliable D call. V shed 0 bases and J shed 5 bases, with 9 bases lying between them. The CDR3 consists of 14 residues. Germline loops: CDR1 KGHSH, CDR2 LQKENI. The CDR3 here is CASSPPGPLDTQYF. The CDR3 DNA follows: TGTGCCAGCTCACCACCTGGTCCGCTAGATACGCAGTATTTT. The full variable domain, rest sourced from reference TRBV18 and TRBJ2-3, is NAGVMQNPRHLVRRRGQEARLRCSPMKGHSHVYWYRQLPEEGLKFMVYLQKENIIDESGMPKERFSAEFPKEGPSILRIQQVVRGDSAAYFCASSPPGPLDTQYFGPGTRLTVL.